This TCR beta chain was recorded in a study of shared clonotypes between healthy human individuals. Germline V gives CDR1 SEHNR, CDR2 FQNEAQ (reference sequence). This CDR3 is built from 19 residues. The germline V and J ends were trimmed by 2 bases and 0 bases, with 20 bases remaining between them. The study drew all its donors from Caucasian adults living in Nashville, Tennessee. Repertoires were generated with immunoSEQ multiplex PCR, while TCRdb's copy carries only in-frame clones and drops some. Of about 2.4 million clones in the sample, 80% to 95% were seen once. Sequenced material: naive CD4+ T cells from PBMCs. Subset here: CD45RA+ positively selected. The V and J genes are TRBV7-9 and TRBJ2-1; tentatively, D is TRBD2 (6 bases). This clonotype was obtained from a man aged 18 to 29 in good health. Some clones in this sample may be carry-over from other donors' samples. The CDR3 protein is CASSLLPGLSIHSYNEQFF. The DNA for the CDR3 is TGTGCCAGCAGCTTACTCCCGGGACTCTCAATACACTCCTACAATGAGCAGTTCTTC.